This TCR beta chain was identified in a study of blood T cell repertoires in COVID-19. Profiling relied on immunoSEQ multiplex PCR, and the TCRdb table lists in-frame clones only, not all of them. Of some 340,000 clones in the sample, more than 85% were seen once. With 10 bases clipped from V and 3 bases from J, the junction kept 4 bases outside the gene matches. From germline, CDR1 is SEHNR and CDR2 FQNEAQ (reference sequence). The CDR3 has 12 residues. This chain uses TRBV7-9 with TRBJ2-5, with TRBD2 matching over 8 bases. Sequences were obtained from PBMCs or T cells enriched from blood (not recorded which). The clonotype was recovered from a young woman who had been exposed to COVID-19. This CDR3 reads CATVLAEETQYF. The CDR3 coding sequence is TGTGCCACCGTACTAGCGGAAGAGACCCAGTACTTC.